These 17 T cell receptor beta chains originate from one sample sequenced in a study of graft-versus-host responses after intestinal transplantation. The antigens of these receptors remain unknown. TCRdb's table, derived via immunoSEQ multiplex PCR, lists solely in-frame clones and lacks some. The repertoire holds around 100,000 clones, with roughly 87% as singletons. The source material was unstimulated CD4+ T cells sorted from spleen or lymph node cells, sampled before transplant. The receptors derive from a human donor who was the organ donor for an intestinal transplant.

This clone was recorded once. The rearrangement links TRBV5-4 to TRBJ2-1, with a possible D match to TRBD1 (6 bases). The ends were cut back, 3 bases at V and 6 bases at J, with 13 bases in the middle. The CDR3 has 14 amino acids. Germline lookup yields CDR1 SGHNT and CDR2 YYREEE (reference sequence). In nucleotides, the CDR3 is TGTGCCAGCAGCTCACAGGGTTTTGCCAATGAGCAGTTCTTC. Its translation: CASSSQGFANEQFF.

About this clone: A read error may produce the germline difference seen at one junction end. The V and J genes are TRBV2 and TRBJ2-7; no definite D call. This CDR3 spans 11 amino acids. CDR1 is SNHLY and CDR2 is FYNNEI in the germline V gene. CDR3 region: CASTAFGEQCF. The CDR3 DNA reads TGTGCCAGCACCGCCTTTGGCGAGCAGTGCTTC.

The chain is built from TRBV7-2 and TRBJ1-2; 7 bases line up with TRBD1. V lost 4 bases, J lost 1 base, and 0 bases stayed unmatched. Germline V CDR1 and CDR2: SGHTA, FQGNSA. The CDR3 is made up of 13 amino acids. CDR3 nucleotides: TGTGCCAGCAGCTGGGACAGTAACTATGGCTACACCTTC. Translated: CASSWDSNYGYTF.

The CDR3 is CASSLVGGGYNEQFF. In DNA, the CDR3 is TGCGCCAGCAGCTTGGTGGGGGGTGGATACAATGAGCAGTTCTTC. The chain recombines TRBV5-1 with TRBJ2-1; possibly TRBD2 for D (6 bases). This CDR3 has 15 amino acids. Germline CDR1 is SGHRS and CDR2 is YFSETQ. V was cut by 0 bases and J by 4 bases, with 11 bases left in between. Supplemented by reference TRBV5-1 and TRBJ2-1, the full variable domain reads KAGVTQTPRYLIKTRGQQVTLSCSPISGHRSVSWYQQTPGQGLQFLFEYFSETQRNKGNFPGRFSGRQFSNSRSEMNVSTLELGDSALYLCASSLVGGGYNEQFFGPGTRLTVL.

The CDR3 spells CASSLDSETQYF. In DNA form, the CDR3 reads TGTGCCAGCAGCTTAGATTCAGAGACCCAGTACTTC. The rearrangement joins TRBV13 to TRBJ2-5; D is undetermined. V lost 1 base to trimming and J lost 4 bases, with 4 bases between them. This CDR3 contains 12 residues. Germline V gene sequence: CDR1 PRHDT, CDR2 FYEKMQ (reference sequence).

The chain links TRBV5-1 to TRBJ2-7; 7 bases line up with TRBD1. Per germline, CDR1 SGHRS and CDR2 YFSETQ. There are 13 residues in the CDR3. Trimming removed 0 bases from V and 6 bases from J; junction bases left unmatched: 3. The CDR3 nucleotides are TGCGCCAGCAGCTTGGGACAGGGACGCGAGCAGTACTTC. As protein: CASSLGQGREQYF.

The rearrangement links TRBV25-1 to TRBJ1-3; D is possibly TRBD1 (6 bases). Germline CDR1 is MGHDK and CDR2 is SYGVNS. The CDR3 length is 16 residues. V was shortened by 4 bases and J by 0 bases, with 13 bases between the two germline ends. This CDR3 reads CASSGYDRSSGNTIYF. In DNA form, the CDR3 reads TGTGCCAGCAGTGGATACGACAGGAGCTCTGGAAACACCATATATTTT.

The chain couples TRBV28 to TRBJ1-2; TRBD1 matches 7 bases. CDR1 is MDHEN, CDR2 SYDVKM, per germline. The CDR3 is 14 residues long. V lost 6 bases and J lost 2; bases outside the gene matches: 6. In nucleotides, the CDR3 is TGTGCCAGCAGATTGACAGGGATCAACTATGGCTACACCTTC. It is translated as CASRLTGINYGYTF.

The chain carries TRBV27 and TRBJ2-4, with TRBD1 identical over 7 bases. CDR1 and CDR2 from the germline V gene are MNHEY and SMNVEV (reference sequence). The CDR3 totals 14 residues. V shed 6 bases, J shed 2 bases, and the junction held 4 bases outside the gene matches. This chain's CDR3 is CASRPGQPKNIQYF. CDR3 in DNA: TGTGCCAGCAGGCCGGGACAGCCCAAAAACATTCAGTACTTC.

This chain links TRBV11-3 with TRBJ1-1; D remains ambiguous. The CDR3 is 13 residues long. Germline V gene data show CDR1 as SGHNT and CDR2 as YENEEA. Trimming removed 5 bases at V and 1 base at J, with 8 bases between. The CDR3 reads CASSLSENTEAFF. CDR3 nucleotide sequence: TGTGCCAGCAGCCTGAGTGAGAACACTGAAGCTTTCTTT.

The gene calls are TRBV28 and TRBJ1-2; TRBD1 matches at 11 bases. Looked up from germline, CDR1 is MDHEN and CDR2 is SYDVKM. The CDR3 loop spans 14 amino acids. J was trimmed by 7 bases and V by 7 bases; bases with no gene match: 8. In DNA, the CDR3 is TGTGCCAGCATCTCCGGGGGGACAGGGGGTGGCTACACCTTC. It encodes CASISGGTGGGYTF.

The chain employs TRBV10-1 and TRBJ2-2; D gene uncertain. Germline V gives CDR1 WNHNN, CDR2 SYGVQD (reference sequence). This CDR3 has 19 residues. V gave up 4 bases and J gave up 0 bases, with 21 bases separating them. CDR3 nucleotide sequence: TGCGCCAGCAGTGTACCGCGACGGGCGCGTCGAGCGAACACCGGGGAGCTGTTTTTT. This translates into CASSVPRRARRANTGELFF.

The chain couples TRBV2 to TRBJ2-4, with D maybe TRBD1 (6 bases). V lost 6 bases and J lost 0, with 12 bases in between. The length of the CDR3 is 15 residues. The germline V gene encodes CDR1 SNHLY and CDR2 FYNNEI. CDR3 amino acids: CASSGQFLAKNIQYF. CDR3 bases: TGTGCCAGCAGCGGACAGTTTCTAGCCAAAAACATTCAGTACTTC.

The chain recombines TRBV5-1 with TRBJ1-5; perhaps TRBD1 as D (6 bases). CDR3 length: 14 residues. V shed 2 bases and J shed 5 bases, with 11 bases lying between them. Germline V gene lookup returns CDR1 SGHRS and CDR2 YFSETQ. The CDR3 here is CASSLTGQDQPQHF. The CDR3 DNA follows: TGCGCCAGCAGCTTAACAGGGCAGGATCAGCCCCAGCATTTT.

This rearrangement joins TRBV30 to TRBJ1-1, with D perhaps matching TRBD1 (5 bases). V lost 8 bases and J 1 base, leaving 11 bases between the germline ends. Germline values: CDR1 GTSNPN, CDR2 SVGIG (reference sequence). There are 12 residues in the CDR3. CDR3 region: CAGGRPNTEAFF. CDR3 coding DNA: TGTGCCGGGGGGAGACCGAACACTGAAGCTTTCTTT.

This chain links TRBV6-5 with TRBJ2-7, with 7 bases lining up with TRBD2. The trim removed 5 bases at V and 2 bases at J, leaving 9 bases unmatched. This CDR3 contains 15 residues. Germline lookup yields CDR1 MNHEY and CDR2 SVGAGI. CDR3 in DNA: TGTGCCAGCAGTACCCCGGGGGGTCCCACCTACGAGCAGTACTTC. Amino acids: CASSTPGGPTYEQYF.

The gene calls are TRBV7-3 and TRBJ2-7, with 7 bases fitting TRBD2. Germline V gene sequence: CDR1 SGHTA, CDR2 FQGTGA. V lost 1 base to trimming and J lost 3 bases; unmatched junction nucleotides: 6. This CDR3 comprises 15 residues. CDR3 bases: TGTGCCAGCAGCTTAAGCCGGGCGGGGGTCTACGAGCAGTACTTC. Its translation is CASSLSRAGVYEQYF.